These 7 T cell receptor beta chains share one sample of origin, sequenced in a study of blood T cells in healthy people across ages. Through a sample-barcoded 5' primer and a J-beta primer mix, a second PCR was run for 7 to 11 cycles. From the 5' RACE reads, TCRdb called clonotypes with MiXCR, one entry per CDR3 protein. The data show around 1,600,000 distinct CDR3 sequences, 42% seen once. The sample taken for sequencing was blood. These receptors all come from a woman under 30 in good health.

This clonotype was seen a handful of times. The V call is TRBV5-1, the J call TRBJ1-4; no definite D call. The V and J ends lost 4 bases and 7 bases respectively, with 8 bases between them. The CDR3 contains 12 residues. The V gene's germline CDR1 is SGHRS and CDR2 YFSETQ. In DNA, the CDR3 is TGCGCCAGCAGCGATACCCGTGAAAAACTGTTTTTT. It encodes CASSDTREKLFF.

This clonotype was seen just once. V and J are TRBV29-1 and TRBJ1-1; the D is unclear. This CDR3 has 12 residues. Germline CDR1 and CDR2: SQVTM and ANQGSEA. The ends were cut back, 1 base at V and 5 bases at J, with 8 bases in the middle. CDR3 sequence (DNA): TGCAGCGTTGAAGCGAGAGGTACTGAAGCTTTCTTT. It translates to CSVEARGTEAFF.

The V and J genes are TRBV9 and TRBJ1-1; D is unresolved. Germline loops: CDR1 SGDLS, CDR2 YYNGEE. The CDR3 loop spans 13 amino acids. V shed 2 bases and J shed 4 bases, with 9 bases lying between them. The CDR3 sequence: CASSVGDSTEAFF. DNA for the CDR3: TGTGCCAGCAGCGTCGGTGATAGCACTGAAGCTTTCTTT.

This clonotype was found once. The rearrangement uses TRBV28 and TRBJ1-1; no firm D call. CDR1 and CDR2 (germline): MDHEN, SYDVKM. Trimming took 6 bases from V and 0 from J, leaving 14 bases between them. The CDR3 is 15 amino acids. The CDR3, as DNA: TGTGCCAGCAGGGGGAGCGACCTATTGAACACTGAAGCTTTCTTT. As protein: CASRGSDLLNTEAFF.

The chain recombines TRBV20-1 with TRBJ1-3; D remains unclear. The V end lost 0 bases, the J end lost 0 bases, and 9 bases lay between the germline ends. Per germline, CDR1 DFQATT and CDR2 SNEGSKA (reference sequence). The CDR3 loop spans 15 amino acids. The CDR3 DNA reads TGCAGTGCTAGAGATACAGCCCTCTCTGGAAACACCATATATTTT. Translating it yields CSARDTALSGNTIYF.

This clonotype was recorded many times. J is TRBJ2-7 and V is TRBV5-1, with TRBD2 matching over 9 bases. The CDR3 runs 14 residues. With 4 bases clipped from V and 0 bases from J, the junction kept 2 bases outside the gene matches. Germline V lookup: CDR1 SGHRS, CDR2 YFSETQ. In nucleotides, the CDR3 is TGCGCCAGCAGCGAGACTAGCGGCTCCTACGAGCAGTACTTC. Translated: CASSETSGSYEQYF.

V and J are TRBV10-3 and TRBJ2-3; TRBD1 is a possible D gene (6 bases). Germline CDR1 is ENHRY and CDR2 is SYGVKD. The CDR3 runs 16 residues. Trimming left V 3 bases short and J 10 bases short, with 23 bases between. The CDR3 region is CAISDPGVQIQSAQYF. CDR3 DNA sequence: TGTGCCATCAGTGATCCAGGGGTTCAGATTCAAAGCGCGCAGTATTTT.